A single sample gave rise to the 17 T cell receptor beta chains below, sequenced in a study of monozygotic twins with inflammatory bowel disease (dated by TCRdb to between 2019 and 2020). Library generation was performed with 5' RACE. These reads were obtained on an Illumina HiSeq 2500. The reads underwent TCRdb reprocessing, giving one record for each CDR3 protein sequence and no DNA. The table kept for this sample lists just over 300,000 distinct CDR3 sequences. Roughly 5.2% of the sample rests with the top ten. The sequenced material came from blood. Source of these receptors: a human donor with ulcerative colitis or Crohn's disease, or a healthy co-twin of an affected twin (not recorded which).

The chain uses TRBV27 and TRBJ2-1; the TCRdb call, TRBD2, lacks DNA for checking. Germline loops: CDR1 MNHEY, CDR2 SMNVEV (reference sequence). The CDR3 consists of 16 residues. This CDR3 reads CASRLAGDLRQDEQFF.

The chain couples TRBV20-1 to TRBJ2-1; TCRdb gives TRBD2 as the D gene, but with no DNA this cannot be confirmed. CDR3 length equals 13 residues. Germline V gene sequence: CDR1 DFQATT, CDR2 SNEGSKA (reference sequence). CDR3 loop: CSGPRSGGVEQFF.

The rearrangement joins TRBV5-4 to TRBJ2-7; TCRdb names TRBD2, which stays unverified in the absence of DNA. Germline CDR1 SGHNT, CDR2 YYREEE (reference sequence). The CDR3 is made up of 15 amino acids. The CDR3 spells CASSTPSGSSYEQYF.

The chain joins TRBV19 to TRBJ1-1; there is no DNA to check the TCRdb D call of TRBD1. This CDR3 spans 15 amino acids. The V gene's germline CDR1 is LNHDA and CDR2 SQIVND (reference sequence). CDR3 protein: CASSMEPGHKQRAFF.

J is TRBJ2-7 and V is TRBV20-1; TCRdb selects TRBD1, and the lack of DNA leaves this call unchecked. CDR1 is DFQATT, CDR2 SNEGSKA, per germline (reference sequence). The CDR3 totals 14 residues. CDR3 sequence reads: CSAPDLSEAYEQYF.

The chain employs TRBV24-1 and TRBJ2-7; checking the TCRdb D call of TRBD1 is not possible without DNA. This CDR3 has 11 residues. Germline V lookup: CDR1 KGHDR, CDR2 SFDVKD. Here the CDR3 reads CATSAGFQQYF.

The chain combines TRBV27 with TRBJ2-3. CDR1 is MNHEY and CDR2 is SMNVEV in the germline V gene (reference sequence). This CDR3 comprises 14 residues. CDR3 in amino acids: CASSDQKFRDTQYF.

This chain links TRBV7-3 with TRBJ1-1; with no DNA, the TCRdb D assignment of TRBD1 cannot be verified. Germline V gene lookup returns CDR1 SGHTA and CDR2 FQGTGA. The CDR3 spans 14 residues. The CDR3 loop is CASSSRAPKVEAFF.

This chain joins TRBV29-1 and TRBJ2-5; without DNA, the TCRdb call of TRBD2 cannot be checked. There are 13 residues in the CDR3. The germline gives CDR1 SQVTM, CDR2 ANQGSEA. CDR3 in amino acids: CSVVTSGGETQYF.

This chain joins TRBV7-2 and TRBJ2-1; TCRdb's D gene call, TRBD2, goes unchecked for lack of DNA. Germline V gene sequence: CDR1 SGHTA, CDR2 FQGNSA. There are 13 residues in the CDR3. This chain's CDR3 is CASSLVDSGREFF.

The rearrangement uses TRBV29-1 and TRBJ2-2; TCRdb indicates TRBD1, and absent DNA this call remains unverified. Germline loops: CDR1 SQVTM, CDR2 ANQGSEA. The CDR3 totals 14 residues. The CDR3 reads CSVRTGAITGELFF.

The CDR3 spells CAISELNYGYTF. V gene TRBV10-3 combines with J gene TRBJ1-2. Germline CDR1 and CDR2: ENHRY and SYGVKD. This CDR3 region has 12 residues.

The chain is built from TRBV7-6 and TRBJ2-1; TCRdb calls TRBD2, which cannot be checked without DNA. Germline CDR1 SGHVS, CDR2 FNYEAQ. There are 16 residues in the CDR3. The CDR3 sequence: CASSFRVLSSYNEQFF.

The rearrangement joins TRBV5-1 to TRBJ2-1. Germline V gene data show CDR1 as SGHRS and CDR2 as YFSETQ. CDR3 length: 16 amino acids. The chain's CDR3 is CASSLAGISSYNEQFF.

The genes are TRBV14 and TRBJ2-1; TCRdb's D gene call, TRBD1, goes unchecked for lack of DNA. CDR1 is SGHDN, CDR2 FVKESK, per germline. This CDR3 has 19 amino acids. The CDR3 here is CASSQELVRRSVSYNEQFF.

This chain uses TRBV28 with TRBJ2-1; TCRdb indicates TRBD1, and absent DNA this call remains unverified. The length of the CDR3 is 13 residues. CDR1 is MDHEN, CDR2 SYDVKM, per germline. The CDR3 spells CASSFSVTRQGFF.

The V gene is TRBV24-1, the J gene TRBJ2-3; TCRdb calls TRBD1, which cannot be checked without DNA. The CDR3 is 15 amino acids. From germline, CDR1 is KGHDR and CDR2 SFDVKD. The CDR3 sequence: CATSDKDRGVDTQYF.